This TCR beta chain derives from a study of T cell responses to AZD1222 COVID-19 vaccine. Findings of the study overall: Nearly half of spike-specific TCRs reportedly go after variant regions that carry no mutations.

Method: immunoSEQ multiplex PCR; TCRdb's copy keeps in-frame clones and lacks some. The table records approximately 72,000 clones, around 89% of them present only once. A note on this clone: Its matching antigen is unknown.

Second-dose recipients at about 4 or about 12 weeks were treated as one pooled group. V was trimmed by 8 bases and J by 4 bases, leaving 11 bases between them. CDR1 is MNHEY and CDR2 is SVGAGI in the germline V gene. This CDR3 has 13 amino acids. The specimen comprised peripheral blood, sampled 28 days after the second AZD1222 dose. J is TRBJ1-4 and V is TRBV6-5; no reliable D call. The sequence came from an adult who received the AZD1222 COVID-19 vaccine. CDR3 protein: CASRPVGNEKLFF. The CDR3 DNA follows: TGTGCCAGCCGACCCGTCGGTAATGAAAAACTGTTTTTT.